This TCR beta chain appears in the sequencing data of a study of T cell changes during pregnancy in multiple sclerosis. Assay used: immunoSEQ multiplex PCR; TCRdb lists only in-frame clones, some missing. The sample lists 57,000 or so clones; 85% to 95% were seen once. Per germline, CDR1 SGHTA and CDR2 FQGTGA. This CDR3 has 17 residues. Trimming stripped 0 bases from V and 5 bases from J, with 17 bases between. This chain links TRBV7-3 with TRBJ2-1; tentative D call: TRBD1 (6 bases). The sequence came from a female donor in good health, enrolled as a control in a pregnancy study. The material was peripheral blood, obtained after pregnancy. The CDR3 DNA is TGTGCCAGCAGCTTAACTGAAGGCAGGGGTAGGAACAATGAGCAGTTCTTC. It encodes CASSLTEGRGRNNEQFF.